This entry describes one TCR beta chain. The antigen this receptor binds is unknown. No qualities accompany the bases; no much larger clone lies one base away. High-throughput TCR beta sequencing profiled peripheral blood CD8+ and CD4+ T cells from healthy donors, Susac syndrome patients and multiple sclerosis patients. The healthy donors served as controls matched for age and sex. Bulk CD8+ and CD4+ T cells were purified magnetically by negative isolation, whereas CD8+ TEMRA cells were enriched by FACS. Blood was collected in EDTA tubes and processed within 24 hours, with PBMCs isolated through density gradient centrifugation. PBMCs intended for TCR sequencing were frozen in liquid nitrogen and were later thawed in a 37 degrees C water bath. The sorted or isolated CD4+, CD8+ and CD8+ TEMRA cells reached a purity of at least 90%. RNA was extracted using the RNeasy kit, and roughly 0.5 to 1 ug of the RNA was reverse transcribed with random hexamers. The immunoSEQ multiplex PCR assay, covering 54 Vbeta and 13 Jbeta segments, was used to amplify TCR beta CDR3 regions. PCR amplification bias was corrected using a synthetic template baseline for primer optimization and computational correction. The authors' analysis ran thus. Reads were annotated to V, D and J genes per IMGT and analyzed with immunoSEQ Analyzer, keeping only productive sequences. Clonality was calculated as one minus the Shannon entropy normalized by log2 of the number of productive unique sequences. For each patient and control, public and private clones were evaluated among the 100 most prevalent clones. Clones were defined as Susac-specific if absent from the healthy and MS cohorts, from 1052 published viral clones and from other ImmuneACCESS disease sequences. Starting from the raw public reads, TCRdb applied fastp trimming at Q25, assembled clones with MiXCR and retained in-frame beta chains. For every CDR3 protein sequence, its rows merge into one entry that carries the most common genes and DNA. The V and J calls, along with clone size, are taken from TCRdb and not from the paper's own processing. In all, the sample holds 150,000 to 200,000 distinct CDR3 sequences, and 92% of those were seen once. Approximately 0.082% of the sample goes to the ten largest clones.

The sample originates from a study of CD8 T cells in Susac syndrome (dated by TCRdb to between 2018 and 2020). Turning to the overall study: Repertoire sequencing was used to test whether CD8+ T cell activation and differentiation in Susac syndrome was antigen driven.

Summary of the overall study and its limitations: The number of individuals in the TCR sequencing and HLA analysis was acknowledged as relatively small.

From cysteine to phenylalanine, the CDR3 is 16 amino acids long. The retained sequence is limited to the CDR3, 48 bases, with the frame set at the first base. Looking up the germline V gene (reference sequence) yields CDR1 LNHDA and CDR2 SQIVND. V ends up 3 bases short and J 7 bases short, with an unmatched junction base count of 6. Rearrangement joined TRBV19 to TRBJ2-2; 12 bases in the junction line up with TRBD1. Sample: CD4+ T cells from PBMCs. This receptor was identified in a human donor in good health. The DNA reads as follows: TGTGCCAGTAGTATGGGACAGGGGGCTTGGGACGGGGAGCTGTTTTTT. It translates as CASSMGQGAWDGELFF.